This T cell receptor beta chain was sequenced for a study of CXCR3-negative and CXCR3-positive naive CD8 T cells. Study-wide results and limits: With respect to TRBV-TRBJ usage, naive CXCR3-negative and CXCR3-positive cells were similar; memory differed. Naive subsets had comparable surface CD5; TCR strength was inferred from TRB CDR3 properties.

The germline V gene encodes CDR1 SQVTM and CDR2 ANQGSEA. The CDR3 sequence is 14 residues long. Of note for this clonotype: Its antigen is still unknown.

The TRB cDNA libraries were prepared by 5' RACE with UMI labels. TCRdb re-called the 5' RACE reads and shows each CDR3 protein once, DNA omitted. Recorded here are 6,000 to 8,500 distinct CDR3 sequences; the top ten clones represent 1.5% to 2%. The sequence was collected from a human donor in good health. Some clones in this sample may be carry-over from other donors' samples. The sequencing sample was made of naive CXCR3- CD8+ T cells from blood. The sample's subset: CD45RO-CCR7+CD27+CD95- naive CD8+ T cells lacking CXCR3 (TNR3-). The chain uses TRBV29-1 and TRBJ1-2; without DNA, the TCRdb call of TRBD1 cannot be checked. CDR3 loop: CSVVPTGLLYGYTF.